This T cell receptor beta chain was profiled in a study of read filtering for tumor transcriptome and immune sequencing. Overall study context: DNase treatment preceded whole-transcriptome library preparation.

From germline, CDR1 is WNHNN and CDR2 SYGVQD (reference sequence). V dropped 6 bases and J dropped 0; count of bases not matched to a gene: 5. The CDR3 extends over 15 amino acids. Molecular barcoded adaptors covering alpha/delta and beta/gamma chains were used on 400 to 450 ng RNA. TCRdb reprocessed the reads with MiXCR, giving one entry per CDR3 protein. Of around 130,000 distinct CDR3 sequences listed, about 13% are singletons. Concerning this clonotype: This likely comes from a read error, as the CDR3 has no conserved phenylalanine or tryptophan at its end.

The TCR was taken from a donor aged 40 or older with multiple myeloma. The rearrangement links TRBV10-1 to TRBJ2-3; the match to TRBD2 covers 8 bases. The sample comprised a population of CD138-negative cells sorted from bone marrow. DNA for the CDR3: TGCGCCAGCAGCCCCCGGGGGGGAAGCACAGATACGCAGTATCTT. Translation gives CASSPRGGSTDTQYL.